The 10 T cell receptor beta chains below all came from one sample that was sequenced in a study of Graves' ophthalmopathy and Graves' hyperthyroidism (dated by TCRdb to 2016 to 2018). TCRdb shows the sequencer as Illumina HiSeq 2000. TCR beta CDR3 regions were amplified from RNA transcripts for repertoire sequencing. The first round of RT-PCR was done with HTBI primers and the Qiagen OneStep RT-PCR kit, and was followed by a second round of multiplex PCR, then size selection and purification. The public reads were reanalyzed by TCRdb: fastp trimming at Q25, MiXCR alignment, in-frame beta chains only. Every distinct CDR3 protein forms one entry, paired with its most common genes and DNA. Here the sample has 200,000 to 250,000 distinct CDR3 sequences; around a fifth occur a single time. In total, the top ten clones hold around two fifths of the sample. The sample was peripheral blood. The receptor set was obtained from a woman between 45 and 60 years old with Graves' ophthalmopathy. Donor details come from another sample of the same person, matched by shared clones.

The chain combines TRBV5-1 with TRBJ2-7; D perhaps matches TRBD2 (6 bases). CDR1 is SGHRS and CDR2 is YFSETQ in the germline V gene. Deletions cut 0 bases from V and 5 bases from J, with 15 bases between. The CDR3 loop spans 15 amino acids. The CDR3 reads CASSLGGGIVDEQYF. Written as DNA, the CDR3 is TGCGCCAGCAGCTTGGGTGGCGGGATAGTGGACGAGCAGTACTTC.

The chain uses TRBV3-1 and TRBJ2-7, with 7 positions matching TRBD2. The CDR3 has 13 residues. The V and J ends lost 2 bases and 5 bases, in that order; junction bases with no gene match: 3. Germline assignment: CDR1 LGHDT and CDR2 YNNKEL (reference sequence). The CDR3 DNA reads as TGTGCCAGCAGCCAACAACGGGGGGACGAGCAGTACTTC. Amino acids: CASSQQRGDEQYF.

This clonotype has a count of ten or more. The chain recombines TRBV5-1 with TRBJ2-7, with D hard to call. Germline-derived CDR1 and CDR2 are SGHRS and YFSETQ. The V end lost 4 bases, the J end lost 5 bases, and 19 bases lay between the germline ends. The CDR3 extends over 15 amino acids. CDR3 residues: CASSLGSHPGDEQYF. CDR3 bases: TGCGCCAGCAGCCTGGGGTCCCACCCTGGCGACGAGCAGTACTTC. Full variable domain (outside the CDR3, taken from reference TRBV5-1 and TRBJ2-7): KAGVTQTPRYLIKTRGQQVTLSCSPISGHRSVSWYQQTPGQGLQFLFEYFSETQRNKGNFPGRFSGRQFSNSRSEMNVSTLELGDSALYLCASSLGSHPGDEQYFGPGTRLTVT.

Many counts were recorded for this clonotype. The gene calls are TRBV28 and TRBJ1-4; D is unresolved. Trimming took 6 bases from V and 0 from J, leaving 11 bases between them. CDR3 size: 15 residues. Germline values: CDR1 MDHEN, CDR2 SYDVKM. CDR3 protein: CASSPAGATNEKLFF. CDR3 bases: TGTGCCAGCAGCCCGGCAGGAGCAACTAATGAAAAACTGTTTTTT.

The CDR3 DNA is TGTGCCTGGAGCGGTGACAGGGCGCAGGCTGAAGCTTTCTTT. This gives the protein CAWSGDRAQAEAFF. The chain couples TRBV30 to TRBJ1-1, with 7 bases that match TRBD1. This CDR3 region has 14 residues. Germline-derived CDR1 and CDR2 are GTSNPN and SVGIG (reference sequence). The V gene end was trimmed by 3 bases and the J gene end by 6 bases; junction bases not matched to a gene: 10.

V gene TRBV12-3 or TRBV12-4 combines with J gene TRBJ1-6; weak D call: TRBD1 (5 bases). The CDR3 sequence is 15 residues long. Trimming left V 2 bases short and J 10 bases short, with 15 bases between. The CDR3 loop reads CASSLSGTPASPLHF. Here the CDR3 DNA reads TGTGCCAGCAGTTTATCAGGGACCCCAGCCTCACCCCTCCACTTT.

This clonotype turned up a few times. The genes are TRBV20-1 and TRBJ2-6; D might be TRBD1 (6 bases). The ends were cut back, 0 bases at V and 2 bases at J, with 14 bases in the middle. CDR3 length: 17 residues. Germline V gene lookup returns CDR1 DFQATT and CDR2 SNEGSKA (reference sequence). The CDR3: CSAREGLKGAGANVLTF. DNA of the CDR3: TGCAGTGCTAGAGAGGGGTTGAAGGGGGCTGGGGCCAACGTCCTGACTTTC.

This clonotype was counted at least ten times. The chain has TRBV6-1 and TRBJ1-6; D is undetermined. Germline CDR1 is MNHNS and CDR2 is SASEGT. This CDR3 has 17 amino acids. V dropped 0 bases and J dropped 0 bases, with 9 bases sitting between them. In DNA form, the CDR3 reads TGTGCCAGCAGTGAAGCGCTTCAGAGCTCCTATAATTCACCCCTCCACTTT. Translation gives CASSEALQSSYNSPLHF.

The sample holds many counts of this clonotype. The chain links TRBV6-1 to TRBJ1-6; 10 bases align to TRBD1. The CDR3 sequence is 18 residues long. Looked up from germline, CDR1 is MNHNS and CDR2 is SASEGT. With 3 bases clipped from V and 8 bases from J, the junction kept 13 bases outside the gene matches. For the CDR3, the DNA is TGTGCCAGCAGTGACCCCCTCTTGGGGACAGGGGAAGATTCACCCCTCCACTTT. Translation: CASSDPLLGTGEDSPLHF.

The count of this clonotype is one. This chain connects TRBV6-1 to TRBJ2-6, with 7 bases fitting TRBD1. Unmatched junction bases numbered 4, after V lost 6 bases and J lost 2 bases. The germline gives CDR1 MNHNS, CDR2 SASEGT. The CDR3 sequence is 15 residues long. The CDR3 loop reads CASRETGTGANVLTF. The CDR3 DNA is TGTGCCAGCAGGGAGACAGGGACTGGGGCCAACGTCCTGACTTTC.